The 19 T cell receptor beta chains listed next were all sequenced from one sample in a study of Ad26.COV2.S vaccination and SARS-CoV-2 variants. Treatment given: over 15 received Ad26.COV2.S at low or high dose, single or two shots; about 5 received placebo; per-sample allocation not given. Sample collection was performed on day 63 after the first vaccine or placebo injection. TCRdb's table, derived via immunoSEQ multiplex PCR, lists solely in-frame clones and lacks some. This sample has a few hundred thousand clones, with approximately 90% found just once. The sequencing used peripheral blood, collected in a trial of Ad26.COV2.S vaccine versus placebo. The receptors shown here come from a person aged 18-65 years who received the Ad26.COV2.S COVID-19 vaccine or a placebo.

The rearrangement links TRBV19 to TRBJ2-1; D is tentatively TRBD1 or TRBD2 (5 bases each). The CDR3 is made up of 13 amino acids. The V end lost 5 bases, the J end lost 10 bases, and 15 bases lay between the germline ends. Germline CDR1 reads LNHDA; CDR2 reads SQIVND (reference sequence). Here the CDR3 reads CASSSGTRQEQFF. DNA of the CDR3: TGTGCCAGTAGTTCCGGGACGAGACAGGAGCAGTTCTTC. Complete variable domain (other parts from reference TRBV19 and TRBJ2-1): DGGITQSPKYLFRKEGQNVTLSCEQNLNHDAMYWYRQDPGQGLRLIYYSQIVNDFQKGDIAEGYSVSREKKESFPLTVTSAQKNPTAFYLCASSSGTRQEQFFGPGTRLTVL.

The gene calls are TRBV6-5 and TRBJ1-2, with TRBD1 matching over 10 bases. The V gene end was trimmed by 6 bases and the J gene end by 8 bases; junction bases not matched to a gene: 9. The CDR3 is made up of 14 amino acids. Germline values: CDR1 MNHEY, CDR2 SVGAGI. This CDR3 is CASRKGQGTRGYTF. CDR3 sequence (DNA): TGTGCCAGCAGGAAGGGACAGGGGACGCGGGGCTACACCTTC.

The rearrangement joins TRBV29-1 to TRBJ1-4; TRBD1 aligns across 10 bases. The V gene's germline CDR1 is SQVTM and CDR2 ANQGSEA. CDR3 length: 15 residues. V gave up 6 bases and J gave up 2 bases; unmatched junction bases: 6. For the CDR3, the DNA is TGCAGCGTCGGACAGGGGGTAGGGACTAATGAAAAACTGTTTTTT. This encodes CSVGQGVGTNEKLFF.

J is TRBJ1-5 and V is TRBV2; TRBD1 is a possible D gene (5 bases). Looked up from germline, CDR1 is SNHLY and CDR2 is FYNNEI. The CDR3 is made up of 13 amino acids. Trimming stripped 8 bases from V and 0 bases from J, with 8 bases between. The CDR3 coding sequence is TGTGCCAGCGGGGGAGATAGCAATCAGCCCCAGCATTTT. Its protein product is CASGGDSNQPQHF.

This clone was seen a few times. The genes are TRBV19 and TRBJ2-2; 9 bases agree with TRBD1. From germline, CDR1 is LNHDA and CDR2 SQIVND (reference sequence). There are 16 residues in the CDR3. With 7 bases clipped from V and 4 bases from J, the junction kept 10 bases outside the gene matches. The CDR3 sequence is CASTSRDRAGTGELFF. Written as DNA, the CDR3 is TGTGCCAGTACCTCGAGGGACAGGGCCGGCACCGGGGAGCTGTTTTTT.

As DNA, the CDR3 is TGTGCCAGCAGCCCGGACAGGGGCTATGGCTACACCTTC. Residues: CASSPDRGYGYTF. The chain has TRBV5-6 and TRBJ1-2; the match to TRBD1 covers 9 bases. The V gene end was trimmed by 4 bases and the J gene end by 4 bases; junction bases not matched to a gene: 2. Per the germline V gene, CDR1 is SGHDT and CDR2 is YYEEEE. This CDR3 comprises 13 residues.

The chain couples TRBV4-1 to TRBJ1-4; no reliable D call. This CDR3 region has 14 residues. The V and J ends lost 1 base and 7 bases respectively, with 10 bases between them. Germline CDR1 reads MGHRA; CDR2 reads YSYEKL. CDR3 coding DNA: TGCGCCAGCAGCCAAGTACCGGACGGTGAAAAACTGTTTTTT. It is translated as CASSQVPDGEKLFF.

The rearrangement joins TRBV6-2 or TRBV6-3 to TRBJ1-2, with D possibly matching TRBD1 (5 bases). The germline CDR1 and CDR2 sequences are MNHEY and SVGEGT. The CDR3 has 15 residues. V was pared by 4 bases and J by 0 bases, with 12 bases between. The CDR3 bases are TGTGCCAGCAGTTCCCCCGAGGGGACTAACTATGGCTACACCTTC. This translates into CASSSPEGTNYGYTF.

The gene calls are TRBV28 and TRBJ1-2; TRBD1 matches 7 bases. The CDR3 sequence is 14 residues long. Germline V gene data show CDR1 as MDHEN and CDR2 as SYDVKM. Germline trimming cut 6 bases from V and 2 bases from J; bases unmatched to any gene: 6. Here the CDR3 DNA reads TGTGCCAGCAGACGGACAGGTAGCAACTATGGCTACACCTTC. It is translated as CASRRTGSNYGYTF.

The chain carries TRBV19 and TRBJ2-7; no clear D gene. The CDR3 consists of 12 residues. The germline V gene encodes CDR1 LNHDA and CDR2 SQIVND (reference sequence). V shed 5 bases and J shed 6 bases, with 11 bases lying between them. The CDR3 nucleotides are TGTGCCAGTAGTTCCCCCGAATCCGAGCAGTACTTC. Its protein product is CASSSPESEQYF.

This sequence joins TRBV15 and TRBJ1-2, with D possibly matching TRBD1 (5 bases). The CDR3 runs to 14 residues. Deletions cut 3 bases from V and 8 bases from J, with 16 bases between. CDR1 is LNHNV, CDR2 YYDKDF, per germline (reference sequence). Here the CDR3 DNA reads TGTGCCACCAGCAGGGGAGGGGACTCGGAGGGCTACACCTTC. Translated: CATSRGGDSEGYTF.

The chain combines TRBV19 with TRBJ1-1; D uncertain. Per the germline V gene, CDR1 is LNHDA and CDR2 is SQIVND (reference sequence). V shed 1 base and J shed 8 bases, with 14 bases lying between them. The CDR3 sequence is 14 residues long. The CDR3 reads CASSIGPELPEAFF. CDR3 DNA: TGTGCCAGTAGTATAGGGCCAGAGTTACCCGAAGCTTTCTTT.

The V call is TRBV24-1, the J call TRBJ2-5; 10 bases agree with TRBD1. The V segment lost 0 bases and the J segment 3 bases; nucleotides outside the gene matches: 0. The CDR3 runs 15 residues. Per the germline V gene, CDR1 is KGHDR and CDR2 is SFDVKD. The CDR3 reads CATSDLGTGEETQYF. CDR3 in DNA: TGTGCCACCAGTGATTTGGGGACAGGGGAAGAGACCCAGTACTTC.

The chain has TRBV2 and TRBJ1-6; 9 bases line up with TRBD1. The V segment lost 6 bases and the J segment 3 bases; nucleotides outside the gene matches: 9. CDR3 length equals 17 residues. Germline loops: CDR1 SNHLY, CDR2 FYNNEI. CDR3 in DNA: TGTGCCAGCAGCGAGGGACAGGGAATATTCTATAATTCACCCCTCCACTTT. Its translation is CASSEGQGIFYNSPLHF.

The rearrangement joins TRBV11-1 to TRBJ2-2; weak D call: TRBD1 (8 bases). Looked up from germline, CDR1 is SGHAT and CDR2 is FQDESV (reference sequence). Trimming left V 5 bases short and J 5 bases short, with 15 bases between. This CDR3 has 15 residues. The CDR3 protein is CASSAQGGNTGELFF. The CDR3 DNA follows: TGTGCCAGCAGCGCACAGGGGGGGAATACCGGGGAGCTGTTTTTT. The full variable domain, in which reference TRBV11-1 and TRBJ2-2 provide the parts outside the CDR3, is EAEVAQSPRYKITEKSQAVAFWCDPISGHATLYWYRQILGQGPELLVQFQDESVVDDSQLPKDRFSAERLKGVDSTLKIQPAELGDSAMYLCASSAQGGNTGELFFGEGSRLTVL.

J is TRBJ1-4 and V is TRBV19; the match to TRBD1 covers 11 bases. This CDR3 is 16 amino acids long. Unmatched junction bases numbered 12, after V lost 7 bases and J lost 8 bases. CDR1 and CDR2 from the germline V gene are LNHDA and SQIVND (reference sequence). The CDR3 DNA is TGTGCCAGTAAAGGGACAGGGGGAGGTGGTTACGAAAAACTGTTTTTT. Protein: CASKGTGGGGYEKLFF.

Concerning this clone itself: Different DNA sequences within this sample yield the same CDR3. This chain uses TRBV11-2 with TRBJ2-1, with 10 bases identical to TRBD1. Trimming cost V 5 bases and J 1 base; bases outside gene matches: 5. Germline V CDR1 and CDR2: SGHAT, FQNNGV. CDR3 length equals 16 residues. CDR3 sequence reads: CASSPRTGGSYNEQFF. The CDR3, as DNA: TGTGCCAGCAGCCCGAGGACAGGGGGATCCTACAATGAGCAGTTCTTC.

V is TRBV13 and J is TRBJ1-3; no reliable D call. Germline CDR1 is PRHDT and CDR2 is FYEKMQ (reference sequence). The V end was cut by 1 base, the J end by 1 base, with 5 bases between. The CDR3 has 14 amino acids. The CDR3 sequence is CASSLVGSGNTIYF. CDR3 DNA sequence: TGTGCCAGCAGCTTAGTAGGTTCTGGAAACACCATATATTTT.

The rearrangement joins TRBV5-1 to TRBJ2-1, with D perhaps TRBD1 (6 bases). The length of the CDR3 is 16 residues. With 4 bases removed from V and 0 bases from J, the gap between germline ends came to 14 bases. From germline, CDR1 is SGHRS and CDR2 YFSETQ. This chain's CDR3 is CASSHRDTSSYNEQFF. CDR3 DNA: TGCGCCAGCAGCCACCGGGACACCAGCTCCTACAATGAGCAGTTCTTC.